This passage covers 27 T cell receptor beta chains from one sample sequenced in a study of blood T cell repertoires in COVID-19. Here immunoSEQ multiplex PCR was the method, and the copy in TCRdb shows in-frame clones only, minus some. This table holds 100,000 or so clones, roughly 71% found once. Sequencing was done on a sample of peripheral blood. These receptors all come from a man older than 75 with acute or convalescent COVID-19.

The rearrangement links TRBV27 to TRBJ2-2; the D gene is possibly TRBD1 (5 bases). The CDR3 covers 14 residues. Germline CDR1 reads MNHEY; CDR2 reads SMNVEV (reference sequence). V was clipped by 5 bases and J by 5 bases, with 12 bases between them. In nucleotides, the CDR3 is TGTGCCAGCAGTACGGACATGTATACCGGGGAGCTGTTTTTT. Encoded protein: CASSTDMYTGELFF.

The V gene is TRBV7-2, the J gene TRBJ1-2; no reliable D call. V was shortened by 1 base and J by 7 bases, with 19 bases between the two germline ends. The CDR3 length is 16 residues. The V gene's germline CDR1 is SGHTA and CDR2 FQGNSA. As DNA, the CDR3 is TGTGCCAGCAGCTTAGACTCAGTCTCCGGGGTTGGTGGCTACACCTTC. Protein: CASSLDSVSGVGGYTF.

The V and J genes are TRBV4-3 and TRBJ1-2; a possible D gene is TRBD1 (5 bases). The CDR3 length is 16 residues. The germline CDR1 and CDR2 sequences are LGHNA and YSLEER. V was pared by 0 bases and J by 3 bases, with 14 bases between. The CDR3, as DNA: TGCGCCAGCAGCCAAGATAGGAGACAGACATACTATGGCTACACCTTC. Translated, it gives CASSQDRRQTYYGYTF.

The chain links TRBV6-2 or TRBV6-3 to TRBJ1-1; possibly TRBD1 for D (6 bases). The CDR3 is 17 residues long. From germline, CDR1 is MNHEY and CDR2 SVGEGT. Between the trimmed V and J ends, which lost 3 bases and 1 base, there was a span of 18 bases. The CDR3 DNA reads TGTGCCAGCAGTTATTTGTATCGTCAGGGGCGGAACACTGAAGCTTTCTTT. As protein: CASSYLYRQGRNTEAFF.

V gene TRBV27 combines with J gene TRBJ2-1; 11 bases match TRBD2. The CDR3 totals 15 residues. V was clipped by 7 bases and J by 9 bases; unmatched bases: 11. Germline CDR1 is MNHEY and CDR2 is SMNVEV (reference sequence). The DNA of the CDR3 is TGTGCCAGCACTCGTTCACTAGCGGGAGTAGGTGAGCAGTTCTTC. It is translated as CASTRSLAGVGEQFF.

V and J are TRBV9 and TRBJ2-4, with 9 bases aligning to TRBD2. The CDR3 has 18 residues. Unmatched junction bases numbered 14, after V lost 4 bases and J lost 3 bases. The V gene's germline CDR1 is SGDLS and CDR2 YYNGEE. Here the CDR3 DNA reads TGTGCCAGCAGCAGAGAGGCGGCGGGAGGGCCGAACAAAAACATTCAGTACTTC. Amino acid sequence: CASSREAAGGPNKNIQYF.

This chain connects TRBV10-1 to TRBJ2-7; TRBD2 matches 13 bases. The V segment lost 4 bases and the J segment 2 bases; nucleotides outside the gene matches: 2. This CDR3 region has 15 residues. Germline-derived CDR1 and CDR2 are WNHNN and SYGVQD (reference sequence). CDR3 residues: CASSGGLAGAYEQYF. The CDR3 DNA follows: TGCGCCAGCAGTGGAGGACTAGCGGGAGCCTACGAGCAGTACTTC.

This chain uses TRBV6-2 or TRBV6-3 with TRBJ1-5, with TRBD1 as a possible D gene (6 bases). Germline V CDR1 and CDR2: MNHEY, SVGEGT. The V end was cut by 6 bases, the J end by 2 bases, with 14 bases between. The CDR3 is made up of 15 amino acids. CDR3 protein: CASSRDIWGNQPQHF. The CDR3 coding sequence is TGTGCCAGCAGCCGGGACATCTGGGGCAATCAGCCCCAGCATTTT.

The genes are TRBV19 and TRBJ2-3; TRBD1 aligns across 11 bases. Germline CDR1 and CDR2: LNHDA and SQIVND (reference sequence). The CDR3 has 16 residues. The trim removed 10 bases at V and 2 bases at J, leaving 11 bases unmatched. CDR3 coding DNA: TGTGCCACCTCAAGATGGGGACAGGGGGACACAGATACGCAGTATTTT. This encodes CATSRWGQGDTDTQYF.

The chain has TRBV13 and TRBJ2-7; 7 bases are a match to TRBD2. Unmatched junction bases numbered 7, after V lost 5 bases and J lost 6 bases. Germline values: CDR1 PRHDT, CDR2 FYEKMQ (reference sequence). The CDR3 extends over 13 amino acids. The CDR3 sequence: CASSPGLVGEQYF. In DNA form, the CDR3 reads TGTGCCAGCAGCCCAGGACTAGTGGGCGAGCAGTACTTC.

The CDR3 coding sequence is TGTGCCAGCAGCTTAGGCAGGGGGCAGGCCTATAATTCACCCCTCCACTTT. It encodes CASSLGRGQAYNSPLHF. The V call is TRBV7-2, the J call TRBJ1-6, with 8 bases identical to TRBD1. The germline gives CDR1 SGHTA, CDR2 FQGNSA. V was clipped by 1 base and J by 2 bases; unmatched bases: 4. The CDR3 extends over 17 amino acids.

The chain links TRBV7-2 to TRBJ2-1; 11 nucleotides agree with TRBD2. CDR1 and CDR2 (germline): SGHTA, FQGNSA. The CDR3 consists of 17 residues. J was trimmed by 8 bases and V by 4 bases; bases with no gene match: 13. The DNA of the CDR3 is TGTGCCAGCAGCTATGATAGTAGCGGGAGGGGTCGCGATGAGCAGTTCTTC. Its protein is CASSYDSSGRGRDEQFF.

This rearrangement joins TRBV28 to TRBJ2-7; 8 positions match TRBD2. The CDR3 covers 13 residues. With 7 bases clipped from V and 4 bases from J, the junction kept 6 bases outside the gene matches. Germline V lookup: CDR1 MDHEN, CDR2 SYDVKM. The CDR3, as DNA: TGTGCCAGCACCCCAGCGGGAGAGTACGAGCAGTACTTC. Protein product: CASTPAGEYEQYF.

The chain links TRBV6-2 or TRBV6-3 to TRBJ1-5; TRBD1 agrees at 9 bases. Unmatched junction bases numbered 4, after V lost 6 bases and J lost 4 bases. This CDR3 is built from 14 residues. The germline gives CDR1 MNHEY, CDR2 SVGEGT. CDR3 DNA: TGTGCCAGCAGCAGGACAGGGGAAAATCAGCCCCAGCATTTT. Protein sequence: CASSRTGENQPQHF.

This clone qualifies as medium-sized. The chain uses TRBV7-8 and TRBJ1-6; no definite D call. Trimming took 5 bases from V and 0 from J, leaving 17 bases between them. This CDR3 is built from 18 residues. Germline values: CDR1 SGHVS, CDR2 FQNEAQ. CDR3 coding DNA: TGTGCCAGCAGCGTACCAACCTCGGAGAGCTCCTATAATTCACCCCTCCACTTT. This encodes CASSVPTSESSYNSPLHF. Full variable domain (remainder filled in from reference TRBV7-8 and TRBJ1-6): GAGVSQSPRYKVAKRGQDVALRCDPISGHVSLFWYQQALGQGPEFLTYFQNEAQLDKSGLPSDRFFAERPEGSVSTLKIQRTQQEDSAVYLCASSVPTSESSYNSPLHFGNGTRLTVT.

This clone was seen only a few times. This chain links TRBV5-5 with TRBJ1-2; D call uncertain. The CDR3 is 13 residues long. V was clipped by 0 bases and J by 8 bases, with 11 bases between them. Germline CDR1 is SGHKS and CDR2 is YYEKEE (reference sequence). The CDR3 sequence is CASSLGLGHGYTF. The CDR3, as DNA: TGTGCCAGCAGCTTGGGACTAGGTCACGGCTACACCTTC.

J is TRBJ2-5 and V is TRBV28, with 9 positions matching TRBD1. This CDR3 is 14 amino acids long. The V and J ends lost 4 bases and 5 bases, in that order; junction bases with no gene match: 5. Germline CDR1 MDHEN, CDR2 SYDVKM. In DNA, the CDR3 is TGTGCCAGCAGTTCGGGACAGGGCTATGAGACCCAGTACTTC. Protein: CASSSGQGYETQYF.

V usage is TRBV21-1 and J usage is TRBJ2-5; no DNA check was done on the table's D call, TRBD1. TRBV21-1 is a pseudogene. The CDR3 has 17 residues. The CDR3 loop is CASSKVLKTGVQETQYF. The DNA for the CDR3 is TGTGCCAGCAGCAAAGTGTTGAAGACAGGGGTACAAGAGACCCAGTACTTC.

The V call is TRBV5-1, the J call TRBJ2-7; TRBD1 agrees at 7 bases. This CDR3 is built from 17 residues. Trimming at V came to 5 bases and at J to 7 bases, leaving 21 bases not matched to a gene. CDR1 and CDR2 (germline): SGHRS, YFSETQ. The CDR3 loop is CASSQVGVGQVPREQYF. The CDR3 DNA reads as TGCGCCAGCAGTCAGGTTGGGGTCGGACAGGTGCCTAGGGAGCAGTACTTC.

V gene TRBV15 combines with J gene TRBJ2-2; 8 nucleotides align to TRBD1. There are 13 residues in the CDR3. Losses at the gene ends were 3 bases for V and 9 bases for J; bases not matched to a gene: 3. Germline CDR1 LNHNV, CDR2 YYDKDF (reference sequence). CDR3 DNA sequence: TGTGCCACCAGCAGCGGGACAGGTTGGGAGCTGTTTTTT. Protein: CATSSGTGWELFF. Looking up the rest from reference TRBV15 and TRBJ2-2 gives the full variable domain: DAMVIQNPRYQVTQFGKPVTLSCSQTLNHNVMYWYQQKSSQAPKLLFHYYDKDFNNEADTPDNFQSRRPNTSFCFLDIRSPGLGDTAMYLCATSSGTGWELFFGEGSRLTVL.

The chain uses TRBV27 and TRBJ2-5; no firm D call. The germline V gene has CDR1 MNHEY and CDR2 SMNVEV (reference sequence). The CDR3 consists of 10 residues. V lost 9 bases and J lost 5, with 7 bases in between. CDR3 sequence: CARLYETQYF. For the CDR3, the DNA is TGTGCCAGGTTGTATGAGACCCAGTACTTC.

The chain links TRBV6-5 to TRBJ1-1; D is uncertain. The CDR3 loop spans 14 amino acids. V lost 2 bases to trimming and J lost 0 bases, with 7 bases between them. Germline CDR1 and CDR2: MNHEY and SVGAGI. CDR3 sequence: CASSYPEVNTEAFF. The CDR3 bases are TGTGCCAGCAGTTACCCGGAGGTGAACACTGAAGCTTTCTTT.

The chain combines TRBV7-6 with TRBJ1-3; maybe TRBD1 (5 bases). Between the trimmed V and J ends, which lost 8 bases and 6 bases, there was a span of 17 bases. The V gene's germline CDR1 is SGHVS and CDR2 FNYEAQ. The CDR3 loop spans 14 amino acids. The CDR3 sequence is CASLLGGGENTIYF. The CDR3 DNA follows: TGTGCCAGCCTCTTGGGGGGGGGAGAAAACACCATATATTTT.

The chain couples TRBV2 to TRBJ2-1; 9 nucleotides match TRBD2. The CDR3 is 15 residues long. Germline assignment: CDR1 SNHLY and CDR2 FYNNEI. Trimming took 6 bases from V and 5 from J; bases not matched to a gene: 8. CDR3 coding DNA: TGTGCCAGCAGGGAACTAGCGGGCTACCACAATGAGCAGTTCTTC. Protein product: CASRELAGYHNEQFF. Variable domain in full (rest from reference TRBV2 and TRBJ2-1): EPEVTQTPSHQVTQMGQEVILRCVPISNHLYFYWYRQILGQKVEFLVSFYNNEISEKSEIFDDQFSVERPDGSNFTLKIRSTKLEDSAMYFCASRELAGYHNEQFFGPGTRLTVL.

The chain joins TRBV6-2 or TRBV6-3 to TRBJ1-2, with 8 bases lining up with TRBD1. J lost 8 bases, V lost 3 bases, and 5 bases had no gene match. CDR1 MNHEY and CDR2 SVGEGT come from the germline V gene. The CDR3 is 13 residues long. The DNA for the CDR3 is TGTGCCAGCAGTTATAGACAGGGGCACGGCTACACCTTC. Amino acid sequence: CASSYRQGHGYTF.

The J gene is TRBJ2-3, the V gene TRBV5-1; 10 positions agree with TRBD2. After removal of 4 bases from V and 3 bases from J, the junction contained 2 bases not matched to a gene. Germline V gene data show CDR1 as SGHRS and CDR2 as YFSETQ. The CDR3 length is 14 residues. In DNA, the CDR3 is TGCGCCAGCAGCAAGACTAGCGGGACAGATACGCAGTATTTT. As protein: CASSKTSGTDTQYF.

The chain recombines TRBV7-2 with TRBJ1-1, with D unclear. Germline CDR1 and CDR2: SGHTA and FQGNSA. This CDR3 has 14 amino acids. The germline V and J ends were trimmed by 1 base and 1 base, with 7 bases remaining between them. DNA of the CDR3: TGTGCCAGCAGCTTAGTTCACACGAACACTGAAGCTTTCTTT. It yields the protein CASSLVHTNTEAFF.